Below, 17 T cell receptor beta chains from the same sample are listed, as sequenced in a study of blood T cells in healthy people across ages. With a J-beta primer mix and a sample-barcoded 5' primer, a second PCR ran about 7 to 12 cycles. TCRdb itself ran the 5' RACE reads through MiXCR, one entry per CDR3 protein. The sample yields around 1.7 million distinct CDR3 sequences, roughly 27% seen once. What was sequenced was blood. These TCRs come from a woman aged 25 to 39 in good health.

V and J are TRBV7-9 and TRBJ2-7; 8 nucleotides agree with TRBD1. The CDR3 has 15 residues. V lost 4 bases and J lost 2; bases outside the gene matches: 7. The germline gives CDR1 SEHNR, CDR2 FQNEAQ (reference sequence). CDR3 sequence reads: CASSSLGDRTYEQYF. The CDR3 DNA reads TGTGCCAGCAGCTCCCTAGGGGACAGGACCTACGAGCAGTACTTC.

The chain combines TRBV25-1 with TRBJ1-4, with TRBD1 matching over 10 bases. Germline CDR1 and CDR2: MGHDK and SYGVNS. The CDR3 is made up of 15 amino acids. Trimming took 0 bases from V and 8 from J; bases not matched to a gene: 3. CDR3 region: CASSEYGTGDEKLFF. In DNA, the CDR3 is TGTGCCAGCAGTGAATATGGGACAGGGGACGAAAAACTGTTTTTT.

This clonotype was picked up a small number of times. The chain employs TRBV6-2 or TRBV6-3 and TRBJ2-1, with 9 bases that match TRBD1. Germline loops: CDR1 MNHEY, CDR2 SVGEGT. The CDR3 consists of 16 residues. V lost 4 bases and J lost 5; bases outside the gene matches: 9. CDR3 region: CASSFRRDRDNNEQFF. CDR3 DNA: TGTGCCAGCAGTTTCCGCCGGGACAGGGACAACAATGAGCAGTTCTTC.

The chain is built from TRBV10-2 and TRBJ2-1, with 10 bases aligning to TRBD2. Germline V lookup: CDR1 WSHSY, CDR2 SAAADI. The CDR3 is 14 amino acids. With V trimmed by 5 bases and J by 8 bases, 6 bases remained unmatched. The CDR3 spells CASSTRLAGHEQFF. The CDR3 nucleotides are TGCGCCAGCAGTACCAGACTAGCGGGTCATGAGCAGTTCTTC.

Remarks on this clonotype: This clone may be a read error of a much larger clone one base away. This sequence joins TRBV10-3 and TRBJ2-1, with 10 bases lining up with TRBD1. Germline V gives CDR1 ENHRY, CDR2 SYGVKD. The CDR3 length is 15 residues. As DNA, the CDR3 is TGTGCCATCAGCTCCTGGGGACAGGGGTACAATGAGCAGGTCTTC. Amino acid sequence: CAISSWGQGYNEQVF.

In this sample, this clonotype turned up a few times. V usage is TRBV5-1 and J usage is TRBJ1-5; D might be TRBD1 (5 bases). The CDR3 spans 14 residues. Germline V gene lookup returns CDR1 SGHRS and CDR2 YFSETQ. Trimming stripped 4 bases from V and 3 bases from J, with 11 bases between. CDR3 sequence reads: CASSHGGINQPQHF. CDR3 in DNA: TGCGCCAGCAGCCACGGGGGGATCAATCAGCCCCAGCATTTT.

This clonotype is a singleton in its sample. The V and J genes are TRBV2 and TRBJ2-3, with no clear D. The CDR3 has 14 residues. Trimming removed 4 bases from V and 2 bases from J, with 10 bases in between. Germline loops: CDR1 SNHLY, CDR2 FYNNEI. CDR3 DNA sequence: TGTGCCAGCAGTGTAAGGCAGCTCACAGATACGCAGTATTTT. It translates to CASSVRQLTDTQYF.

This clonotype showed up many times. This chain links TRBV10-1 with TRBJ2-1; TRBD2 matches 8 bases. The CDR3 covers 15 residues. Germline CDR1 and CDR2: WNHNN and SYGVQD (reference sequence). With V trimmed by 2 bases and J by 3 bases, 3 bases remained unmatched. As DNA, the CDR3 is TGCGCCAGCAGTGAGGGCGGGGGGAACTACAATGAGCAGTTCTTC. Translation gives CASSEGGGNYNEQFF.

V gene TRBV10-3 combines with J gene TRBJ1-2; 7 nucleotides match TRBD1. The J segment lost 6 bases and the V segment lost 3 bases, leaving 10 bases of the junction unmatched. The CDR3 runs 15 residues. Germline CDR1 reads ENHRY; CDR2 reads SYGVKD. The CDR3: CAISDSQGKGDGYTF. The CDR3 DNA sequence: TGTGCCATCAGTGACTCACAGGGGAAGGGGGATGGCTACACCTTC.

The chain links TRBV21-1 to TRBJ1-4; the DNA was not compared with TRBD1, the D call given in the table. TRBV21-1 is described as a pseudogene. This CDR3 region has 17 residues. The CDR3 protein is CASTLTGVGVPNEELFF. CDR3 DNA: TGTGCCAGCACCCTAACAGGGGTGGGTGTGCCGAATGAAGAACTGTTTTTT.

This clonotype was observed at least ten times. V and J are TRBV5-1 and TRBJ2-6, with 7 bases matching TRBD1. This CDR3 is 18 amino acids long. The germline V gene encodes CDR1 SGHRS and CDR2 YFSETQ. J gave up 2 bases and V 5 bases, and 13 bases lay outside the gene matches. The CDR3 DNA reads TGCGCCAGCAGGGCTCCGGGACAGCGGTCCCCTGGGGCCAACGTCCTGACTTTC. Protein: CASRAPGQRSPGANVLTF. Based on the CDR3 plus reference TRBV5-1 and TRBJ2-6, the full variable domain is KAGVTQTPRYLIKTRGQQVTLSCSPISGHRSVSWYQQTPGQGLQFLFEYFSETQRNKGNFPGRFSGRQFSNSRSEMNVSTLELGDSALYLCASRAPGQRSPGANVLTFGAGSRLTVL.

This chain connects TRBV3-1 to TRBJ2-3; TRBD2 matches at 7 bases. Germline V gives CDR1 LGHDT, CDR2 YNNKEL (reference sequence). The V gene end was trimmed by 2 bases and the J gene end by 4 bases; junction bases not matched to a gene: 3. The CDR3 contains 14 residues. CDR3 sequence reads: CASSQLAVPDTQYF. CDR3 bases: TGTGCCAGCAGCCAACTAGCGGTCCCAGATACGCAGTATTTT.

Here the CDR3 DNA reads TGCGCCAGCAGCTTGGAATCAGATCCCTACGAGCAGTACTTC. Translated, it gives CASSLESDPYEQYF. V usage is TRBV5-1 and J usage is TRBJ2-7; D gene uncertain. The V and J ends lost 0 bases and 2 bases respectively, with 9 bases between them. From germline, CDR1 is SGHRS and CDR2 YFSETQ. The CDR3 has 14 residues.

This sequence joins TRBV12-3 or TRBV12-4 and TRBJ2-3; D perhaps matches TRBD1 (6 bases). The CDR3 is made up of 12 amino acids. Trimming took 6 bases from V and 7 from J, leaving 11 bases between them. CDR3 sequence reads: CASRPDRNTQYF. The CDR3 nucleotides are TGTGCCAGCAGACCCGACAGGAATACGCAGTATTTT.

The rearrangement uses TRBV5-1 and TRBJ1-1; D perhaps matches TRBD1 (5 bases). In germline, CDR1 is SGHRS, CDR2 YFSETQ. Trimming stripped 7 bases from V and 5 bases from J, with 21 bases between. CDR3 length equals 15 residues. CDR3 bases: TGCGCCAGCGGCTCTGGAGGCAGGGTCGGGACTGAAGCTTTCTTT. This gives the protein CASGSGGRVGTEAFF.

The chain employs TRBV7-3 and TRBJ1-2; no definite D call. This CDR3 is built from 13 residues. The V gene lost 4 bases and the J gene lost 1 base, with 7 bases spanning the gap. Germline CDR1 is SGHTA and CDR2 is FQGTGA. The CDR3 DNA follows: TGTGCCAGCAGCTCGGATATTAACTATGGCTACACCTTC. This gives the protein CASSSDINYGYTF.

This clonotype appeared many times. This chain uses TRBV7-3 with TRBJ2-3; no firm D call. Germline V lookup: CDR1 SGHTA, CDR2 FQGTGA. The CDR3 loop spans 14 amino acids. V gave up 3 bases and J gave up 2 bases, with 9 bases separating them. CDR3 coding DNA: TGTGCCAGCAGCTTCACAGCCGACACAGATACGCAGTATTTT. It yields the protein CASSFTADTDTQYF.